This T cell receptor beta chain was captured in a study of blood T cell repertoires in COVID-19. A note on this clone: The same CDR3 is also encoded by other DNA sequences in this sample.

CDR3 length equals 14 residues. Germline V gives CDR1 SGHRS, CDR2 YFSETQ. Trimming pared 4 bases from V and 2 bases from J, leaving 12 bases between. Authors' analysis steps: The authors estimated nucleated cell counts from reference gene primer amplification. Some clones are missing from TCRdb's copy, which holds only in-frame ones; the method was immunoSEQ multiplex PCR. The V and J calls and clone size were taken over from that table, and D and trimming were inferred from the DNA. The sample shows about 320,000 clones, approximately 90% of them seen only once. The genes are TRBV5-1 and TRBJ1-1; a weak D match, TRBD1 (5 bases). Input material: PBMCs or T cells enriched from blood (not recorded which). This TCR came from a woman between 18 and 30 years old who had recovered from COVID-19. Here the CDR3 reads CASSPLGGNTEAFF. Written as DNA, the CDR3 is TGCGCCAGCAGCCCGCTCGGGGGTAACACTGAAGCTTTCTTT.